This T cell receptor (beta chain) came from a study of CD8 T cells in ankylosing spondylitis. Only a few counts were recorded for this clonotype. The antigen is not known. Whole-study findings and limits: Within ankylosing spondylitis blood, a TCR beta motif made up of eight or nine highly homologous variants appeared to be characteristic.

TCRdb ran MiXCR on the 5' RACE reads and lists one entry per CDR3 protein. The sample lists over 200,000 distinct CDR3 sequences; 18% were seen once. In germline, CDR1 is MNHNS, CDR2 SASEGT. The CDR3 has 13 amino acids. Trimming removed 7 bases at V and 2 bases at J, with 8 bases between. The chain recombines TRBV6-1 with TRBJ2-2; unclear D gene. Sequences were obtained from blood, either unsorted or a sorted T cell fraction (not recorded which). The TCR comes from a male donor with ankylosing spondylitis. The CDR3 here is CASTSENTGELFF. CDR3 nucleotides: TGTGCCAGCACATCCGAAAACACCGGGGAGCTGTTTTTT.